These 10 T cell receptor beta chains share one sample of origin, sequenced in a study of spatial heterogeneity in lung cancer. Their target antigens are unknown. General observations from the study: Counts that tracked tumor mutation counts were those of expanded intratumoral alpha and beta TCRs.

Each CDR3 protein gets one entry after TCRdb re-called the 5' RACE reads with MiXCR. The sample yields fewer than 15,000 distinct CDR3 sequences, approximately 2.9% seen once. Time point here: sample taken at primary tumor resection. The specimen comprised lung tumor tissue, sampled at surgery. The receptor source for this set is a male donor with early-stage non-small cell lung cancer.

In this sample, this clonotype turned up many times. The rearrangement links TRBV20-1 to TRBJ1-5; maybe TRBD1 (5 bases). This CDR3 contains 15 residues. V was shortened by 2 bases and J by 1 base, with 12 bases between the two germline ends. CDR1 DFQATT and CDR2 SNEGSKA come from the germline V gene (reference sequence). The CDR3 spells CSARIPGGSNQPQHF. DNA of the CDR3: TGCAGTGCTAGAATCCCTGGGGGGAGCAATCAGCCCCAGCATTTT.

In its sample, this clonotype was seen a few times. V is TRBV7-6 and J is TRBJ2-5; 7 bases agree with TRBD1. Germline loops: CDR1 SGHVS, CDR2 FNYEAQ. The CDR3 totals 16 residues. V was clipped by 0 bases and J by 3 bases; unmatched bases: 7. Written as DNA, the CDR3 is TGTGCCAGCAGCTTAGCGTTCCGGGACAGAAAAGAGACCCAGTACTTC. This translates into CASSLAFRDRKETQYF.

This clonotype appeared many times. This chain connects TRBV2 to TRBJ1-2; 7 bases agree with TRBD1. Trimming removed 5 bases from V and 5 bases from J; junction bases left unmatched: 8. This CDR3 comprises 14 residues. Germline lookup yields CDR1 SNHLY and CDR2 FYNNEI. CDR3 residues: CASSPRGTDYGYTF. The CDR3 DNA is TGTGCCAGCAGTCCGCGGGGGACAGATTATGGCTACACCTTC.

By sample fraction, this clonotype is medium-sized. This CDR3 reads CASRSTGVWSNTDTQYF. The CDR3 bases are TGTGCCAGCAGATCGACAGGGGTTTGGAGTAACACAGATACGCAGTATTTT. This chain joins TRBV6-6 and TRBJ2-3; 8 bases are a match to TRBD1. V shed 6 bases, J shed 2 bases, and the junction held 13 bases outside the gene matches. Germline V lookup: CDR1 MNHNY, CDR2 SVGAGI (reference sequence). The CDR3 length is 17 residues.

Many counts were recorded for this clonotype. This chain connects TRBV20-1 to TRBJ2-5; D uncertain. The length of the CDR3 is 12 residues. Germline assignment: CDR1 DFQATT and CDR2 SNEGSKA (reference sequence). The ends were cut back, 6 bases at V and 3 bases at J, with 11 bases in the middle. This CDR3 is CSAVYRKETQYF. CDR3 in DNA: TGCAGTGCCGTGTACAGAAAAGAGACCCAGTACTTC.

This clonotype was observed many times. In DNA, the CDR3 is TGCAGTGCTAGAGGAGGGGGACAGCTGAGCTCCTATAATTCACCCCTCCACTTT. Its translation: CSARGGGQLSSYNSPLHF. The chain employs TRBV20-1 and TRBJ1-6; 7 nucleotides agree with TRBD1. Germline values: CDR1 DFQATT, CDR2 SNEGSKA (reference sequence). This CDR3 has 18 residues. The V gene end was trimmed by 1 base and the J gene end by 0 bases; junction bases not matched to a gene: 9.

This clonotype was counted ten times or more. Being one base from a much bigger clone, this may be a read error. The chain links TRBV24-1 to TRBJ1-2; maybe TRBD1 (6 bases). CDR1 and CDR2 (germline): KGHDR, SFDVKD. The CDR3 consists of 14 residues. CDR3 in DNA: TGTGCCACCAGTGGGGCAGGGGAGAACTATGGCGACACCTTC. Protein product: CATSGAGENYGDTF.

The sample holds many counts of this clonotype. The CDR3 region is CASSLGVGLAANEQFF. For the CDR3, the DNA is TGTGCCAGCAGCTTGGGGGTGGGGCTAGCGGCCAATGAGCAGTTCTTC. The chain combines TRBV5-4 with TRBJ2-1, with 7 bases matching TRBD2. This CDR3 comprises 16 residues. From germline, CDR1 is SGHNT and CDR2 YYREEE (reference sequence). The J segment lost 6 bases and the V segment lost 0 bases, leaving 9 bases of the junction unmatched.

In this sample, this clonotype is medium-sized. The chain couples TRBV10-1 to TRBJ2-3; the D gene is possibly TRBD2 (5 bases). Per germline, CDR1 WNHNN and CDR2 SYGVQD (reference sequence). Trimming took off 2 bases at V and 5 bases at J, with 8 bases between the two ends. The CDR3 has 13 residues. CDR3 protein: CASSERGKDTQYF. DNA of the CDR3: TGCGCCAGCAGTGAGAGAGGGAAAGATACGCAGTATTTT.

This clonotype appeared many times. The CDR3 sequence: CSARDGLTGELFF. The CDR3 DNA sequence: TGCAGTGCTAGAGATGGGTTGACCGGGGAGCTGTTTTTT. The chain recombines TRBV20-1 with TRBJ2-2; D is ambiguous. There are 13 residues in the CDR3. Deletions cut 0 bases from V and 5 bases from J, with 7 bases between. The germline CDR1 and CDR2 sequences are DFQATT and SNEGSKA (reference sequence).